The clone carrying this T cell receptor (beta chain) was seen a few times. Its antigen remains unknown. Once RNA had been extracted, it was reverse transcribed into cDNA to act as the sequencing template. TCRdb's table, derived via immunoSEQ multiplex PCR, lists solely in-frame clones and lacks some. The data hold more than 200,000 clones, with roughly 64% observed a single time. This sample was included in a study of CD8+ T cells in alopecia areata. Looking at the study overall: People stayed on tofacitinib for 6 to 18 months, then stopped the drug for 6 months.

Treatment indicated: oral pan-JAK inhibitor, 5-10 mg twice daily. Germline-derived CDR1 and CDR2 are SQVTM and ANQGSEA. The germline V and J ends were trimmed by 8 bases and 0 bases, with 14 bases remaining between them. There are 14 residues in the CDR3. Study outcomes and limitations: Under tofacitinib, numerous expanded lesional clonotypes remained detectable in scalp and blood. Only one nonresponder was present, which leaves the link between baseline CD8+ expansion and response uncertain.

The rearrangement joins TRBV29-1 to TRBJ2-1; D is unclear. This sample comprised CD4+ T cells sorted from blood, obtained at week 4, from a patient treated with tofacitinib. This receptor was obtained from a human donor with alopecia areata. The CDR3 bases are TGCAGCTCCAGTCTGGGTTTCTCCTACAATGAGCAGTTCTTC. This gives the protein CSSSLGFSYNEQFF.